Following are 15 T cell receptor beta chains from one sample sequenced in a study of shared clonotypes between healthy human individuals. Profiling relied on immunoSEQ multiplex PCR, and the TCRdb table lists in-frame clones only, not all of them. The repertoire includes around 2.3 million clones, approximately 96% of them detected once, and roughly 0.13% sits in the top ten. Sequencing was carried out using naive CD4+ T cells sorted from blood. Described subset: CD45RA+ positively selected. The receptors shown here come from a young man in good health.

The rearrangement links TRBV5-4 to TRBJ1-2; tentatively, D is TRBD1 (6 bases). The CDR3 covers 14 residues. V lost 4 bases to trimming and J lost 3 bases, with 13 bases between them. Germline CDR1 SGHNT, CDR2 YYREEE (reference sequence). Written as DNA, the CDR3 is TGTGCCAGCAGCAAACAGGGTAGTGACTATGGCTACACCTTC. This sequence encodes CASSKQGSDYGYTF.

The V and J genes are TRBV7-9 and TRBJ1-2, with 9 bases that match TRBD1. Per the germline V gene, CDR1 is SEHNR and CDR2 is FQNEAQ (reference sequence). Unmatched junction bases numbered 12, after V lost 1 base and J lost 6 bases. This CDR3 contains 17 residues. DNA of the CDR3: TGTGCCAGCAGCTTAGGGGGGACAGGGTTACAAGTTAATGGCTACACCTTC. Translating it yields CASSLGGTGLQVNGYTF.

The rearrangement links TRBV6-4 to TRBJ2-1; D possibly corresponds to TRBD2 (6 bases). The CDR3 is 15 amino acids. Germline loops: CDR1 MRHNA, CDR2 SNTAGT. The V and J ends lost 5 bases and 0 bases respectively, with 11 bases between them. The CDR3 loop is CASSQRLGSYNEQFF. The CDR3 nucleotides are TGTGCCAGCAGTCAGAGACTAGGCTCCTACAATGAGCAGTTCTTC.

This clone has only one observation. This chain uses TRBV2 with TRBJ2-1; 7 nucleotides match TRBD1. The J segment lost 0 bases and the V segment lost 11 bases, leaving 10 bases of the junction unmatched. This CDR3 region has 15 residues. Germline V gene sequence: CDR1 SNHLY, CDR2 FYNNEI. This CDR3 is CARHKQGVSYNEQFF. The CDR3 DNA sequence: TGTGCCCGACACAAGCAGGGGGTCTCCTACAATGAGCAGTTCTTC.

The chain joins TRBV27 to TRBJ1-4, with 8 bases aligning to TRBD1. CDR1 MNHEY and CDR2 SMNVEV come from the germline V gene (reference sequence). The CDR3 totals 13 residues. J was trimmed by 8 bases and V by 6 bases; bases with no gene match: 5. For the CDR3, the DNA is TGTGCCAGCAGAGGACAGGGTGGCGAAAAACTGTTTTTT. Its protein is CASRGQGGEKLFF.

This chain connects TRBV10-3 to TRBJ2-1; D not certain. Germline V gene data show CDR1 as ENHRY and CDR2 as SYGVKD. This CDR3 is built from 12 residues. V was clipped by 7 bases and J by 10 bases, with 14 bases between them. The DNA for the CDR3 is TGTGCCATCAATACGGACGTGGGGGAGCAGTTCTTC. Translation: CAINTDVGEQFF.

The chain carries TRBV27 and TRBJ1-1; tentatively, D is TRBD1 (5 bases). V dropped 3 bases and J dropped 1 base, with 12 bases sitting between them. Germline V gene sequence: CDR1 MNHEY, CDR2 SMNVEV (reference sequence). The CDR3 extends over 15 amino acids. DNA of the CDR3: TGTGCCAGCAGTTTCCAGGGACGGTCGAACACTGAAGCTTTCTTT. Protein sequence: CASSFQGRSNTEAFF.

J is TRBJ2-1 and V is TRBV5-1, with 8 bases that match TRBD1. Trimming at V came to 6 bases and at J to 3 bases, leaving 8 bases not matched to a gene. This CDR3 is 15 amino acids long. Germline V gene sequence: CDR1 SGHRS, CDR2 YFSETQ. CDR3 sequence: CASTLPDRDYNEQFF. The DNA for the CDR3 is TGCGCCAGCACCCTGCCGGACAGGGACTACAATGAGCAGTTCTTC.

CDR3 region: CASSNQQGLENTIYF. The CDR3 coding sequence is TGTGCCAGCAGCAACCAACAGGGGCTGGAAAACACCATATATTTT. The rearrangement links TRBV4-2 to TRBJ1-3, with TRBD1 identical over 7 bases. Trimming removed 5 bases from V and 6 bases from J; junction bases left unmatched: 10. The germline V gene has CDR1 LGHNA and CDR2 YNFKEQ. This CDR3 has 15 amino acids.

This sequence joins TRBV5-6 and TRBJ1-4; 7 bases line up with TRBD1. Losses at the gene ends were 1 base for V and 7 bases for J; bases not matched to a gene: 4. CDR1 and CDR2 (germline): SGHDT, YYEEEE. This CDR3 spans 14 amino acids. For the CDR3, the DNA is TGTGCCAGCAGCTTGCGGAGGGGGCCTGAAAAACTGTTTTTT. Translation gives CASSLRRGPEKLFF.

The rearrangement joins TRBV11-2 to TRBJ1-4, with 7 bases lining up with TRBD1. Per the germline V gene, CDR1 is SGHAT and CDR2 is FQNNGV. This CDR3 is 13 amino acids long. V was pared by 5 bases and J by 8 bases, with 5 bases of the junction left unmatched. The CDR3 DNA sequence: TGTGCCAGCAGCATGGGGGACAGAGAAAAACTGTTTTTT. It translates to CASSMGDREKLFF.

The V call is TRBV29-1, the J call TRBJ1-5, with no clear D. Germline CDR1 SQVTM, CDR2 ANQGSEA. The CDR3 is 15 amino acids. With 4 bases removed from V and 0 bases from J, the gap between germline ends came to 13 bases. This CDR3 is CSVAYGPNSNQPQHF. CDR3 nucleotide sequence: TGCAGCGTTGCCTATGGTCCAAATAGCAATCAGCCCCAGCATTTT.

The V and J genes are TRBV28 and TRBJ2-2, with 8 bases aligning to TRBD2. CDR3 size: 15 residues. The germline gives CDR1 MDHEN, CDR2 SYDVKM. Trimming took 4 bases from V and 3 from J; bases not matched to a gene: 4. This chain's CDR3 is CASSSAGAHTGELFF. DNA for the CDR3: TGTGCCAGCAGTTCAGCGGGGGCTCACACCGGGGAGCTGTTTTTT.

This clone has only one observation. DNA of the CDR3: TGTGCCAGCAGTTCAGGACAGGCCCGGTATGGCTACACCTTC. It codes for CASSSGQARYGYTF. The genes are TRBV28 and TRBJ1-2; the match to TRBD1 covers 7 bases. The CDR3 has 14 residues. The ends lost 4 bases at V and 5 bases at J; junction bases unmatched: 7. Looked up from germline, CDR1 is MDHEN and CDR2 is SYDVKM.

CDR3 nucleotide sequence: TGTGCCACCAGCGGGGGAGGACAGGGGAGGAACTATGGCTACACCTTC. Translating it yields CATSGGGQGRNYGYTF. The chain uses TRBV15 and TRBJ1-2, with TRBD1 matching over 9 bases. This CDR3 comprises 16 residues. Germline-derived CDR1 and CDR2 are LNHNV and YYDKDF (reference sequence). Unmatched junction bases numbered 9, after V lost 5 bases and J lost 2 bases.